The 20 T cell receptor beta chains below all came from one sample that was sequenced in a study of shared clonotypes between healthy human individuals. Sequencing used immunoSEQ multiplex PCR; TCRdb keeps in-frame clones, though not all of them. The sample holds hundreds of thousands of clones, about three quarters seen once. What was sequenced was PBMCs. All receptors derive from a woman aged 35 to 49 in good health. Some clones in this sample may be carry-over from other donors' samples.

This clone was recorded only once. The genes are TRBV28 and TRBJ2-1; TRBD2 matches at 11 bases. Germline CDR1 MDHEN, CDR2 SYDVKM. With 7 bases clipped from V and 4 bases from J, the junction kept 6 bases outside the gene matches. CDR3 size: 15 residues. CDR3 DNA sequence: TGTGCCAGCACCTATAGCGGGAGGGTTTACAATGAGCAGTTCTTC. As protein: CASTYSGRVYNEQFF. The full variable domain, its missing parts supplied by reference TRBV28 and TRBJ2-1, is DVKVTQSSRYLVKRTGEKVFLECVQDMDHENMFWYRQDPGLGLRLIYFSYDVKMKEKGDIPEGYSVSREKKERFSLILESASTNQTSMYLCASTYSGRVYNEQFFGPGTRLTVL.

The chain employs TRBV7-8 and TRBJ2-1; no clear D gene. V lost 1 base and J lost 4, with 8 bases in between. The germline CDR1 and CDR2 sequences are SGHVS and FQNEAQ. CDR3 size: 14 residues. The CDR3 spells CASSLGEYYNEQFF. The DNA for the CDR3 is TGTGCCAGCAGCTTAGGGGAATATTACAATGAGCAGTTCTTC.

Points on this clone: A much more abundant neighbour one base away suggests this may be a read error. Here the CDR3 omits its conserved ending phenylalanine or tryptophan, so a read error is the likely source. The chain employs TRBV30 and TRBJ1-2; tentatively, D is TRBD1 (5 bases). The length of the CDR3 is 12 residues. Trimming cost V 1 base and J 2 bases, with 5 bases left between them. Germline lookup yields CDR1 GTSNPN and CDR2 SVGIG (reference sequence). The CDR3 DNA sequence: TGTGCCTGGAGTGGGGGGAACTATGGCTACACCTCC. As protein: CAWSGGNYGYTS.

This chain uses TRBV28 with TRBJ2-7, with 7 nucleotides matching TRBD1. This CDR3 region has 14 residues. The V segment lost 5 bases and the J segment 3 bases; nucleotides outside the gene matches: 7. Germline CDR1 MDHEN, CDR2 SYDVKM. The CDR3 DNA is TGTGCCAGCAGTCTACCGGGACAGAACTACGAGCAGTACTTC. Its protein is CASSLPGQNYEQYF.

The rearrangement joins TRBV25-1 to TRBJ2-1, with a possible D match to TRBD2 (6 bases). Per germline, CDR1 MGHDK and CDR2 SYGVNS. Between the trimmed V and J ends, which lost 11 bases and 9 bases, there was a span of 14 bases. This CDR3 comprises 11 residues. The CDR3 DNA reads TGTGCCGGGGGAGGACTCGGTGAGCAGTTCTTC. Translating gives CAGGGLGEQFF.

The genes are TRBV29-1 and TRBJ1-4; D uncertain. The V end was cut by 4 bases, the J end by 7 bases, with 13 bases between. The CDR3 consists of 13 residues. Germline values: CDR1 SQVTM, CDR2 ANQGSEA. In nucleotides, the CDR3 is TGCAGCGTTGTAGATGGTGGAAGTGAAAAACTGTTTTTT. As protein: CSVVDGGSEKLFF.

Points on this clone: A much larger clonotype is one base distant, so this may be a read error. At the DNA level, this CDR3 is encoded by other sequences in the same sample as well. The chain carries TRBV7-2 and TRBJ2-5, with D unclear. Trimming took off 1 base at V and 5 bases at J, with 11 bases between the two ends. The CDR3 spans 14 residues. The germline V gene encodes CDR1 SGHTA and CDR2 FQGNSA. This CDR3 is CASSLGGRTETQYF. The CDR3 region has the DNA TGTGCCAGCAGCTTAGGCGGAAGGACGGAGACCCAGTACTTC.

V is TRBV25-1 and J is TRBJ2-7, with D tentatively TRBD2 (5 bases). V lost 2 bases and J lost 3, with 20 bases in between. This CDR3 has 17 residues. Germline CDR1 MGHDK, CDR2 SYGVNS. The CDR3: CASSEVAGQPPFYEQYF. The CDR3 nucleotides read TGTGCCAGCAGTGAAGTCGCGGGCCAACCCCCATTCTACGAGCAGTACTTC.

This clone is a singleton in its sample. This chain joins TRBV11-2 and TRBJ2-5; possibly TRBD2 for D (5 bases). Trimming removed 5 bases from V and 0 bases from J, with 10 bases in between. Germline lookup yields CDR1 SGHAT and CDR2 FQNNGV. CDR3 length: 14 amino acids. The CDR3 is CASSRLANQETQYF. The CDR3 nucleotides are TGTGCCAGCAGCCGTCTAGCTAACCAAGAGACCCAGTACTTC.

V is TRBV11-2 and J is TRBJ2-4, with D tentatively TRBD2 (5 bases). With 5 bases removed from V and 8 bases from J, the gap between germline ends came to 25 bases. The V gene's germline CDR1 is SGHAT and CDR2 FQNNGV. The CDR3 runs 17 residues. The CDR3 DNA follows: TGTGCCAGCAGCCAAATTCGGGGAAGCGAAAGAATACACATTCAGTACTTC. Amino acids: CASSQIRGSERIHIQYF.

This clone appeared a few times. A read error is likely here: a far larger clone is one base away. The chain uses TRBV6-1 and TRBJ1-1; perhaps TRBD1 as D (5 bases). From germline, CDR1 is MNHNS and CDR2 SASEGT. This CDR3 comprises 14 residues. CDR3 residues: CASSEGEETAEASF. CDR3 in DNA: TGTGCCAGCAGTGAAGGGGAGGAGACAGCGGAAGCTTCCTTT.

V gene TRBV6-1 combines with J gene TRBJ1-5; the D gene is possibly TRBD1 (6 bases). Germline V gives CDR1 MNHNS, CDR2 SASEGT. Trimming left V 4 bases short and J 2 bases short, with 12 bases between. The CDR3 totals 15 residues. The CDR3 region is CASSGGGQRNQPQHF. The CDR3 nucleotides read TGTGCCAGCAGTGGGGGGGGGCAGCGCAATCAGCCCCAGCATTTT.

The genes are TRBV5-4 and TRBJ2-3; 9 bases are shared with TRBD1. This CDR3 is built from 15 residues. Losses at the gene ends were 4 bases for V and 8 bases for J; bases not matched to a gene: 11. Germline V gene lookup returns CDR1 SGHNT and CDR2 YYREEE (reference sequence). The CDR3 DNA sequence: TGTGCCAGCAGCCCCGGGGGACAGGGAGGTGGTACGCAGTATTTT. Translation: CASSPGGQGGGTQYF. The variable domain in full, with the rest retrieved from reference TRBV5-4 and TRBJ2-3, is ETGVTQSPTHLIKTRGQQVTLRCSSQSGHNTVSWYQQALGQGPQFIFQYYREEENGRGNFPPRFSGLQFPNYSSELNVNALELDDSALYLCASSPGGQGGGTQYFGPGTRLTVL.

This chain links TRBV29-1 with TRBJ2-5, with 7 bases identical to TRBD1. Per germline, CDR1 SQVTM and CDR2 ANQGSEA. This CDR3 region has 13 residues. Trimming at V came to 7 bases and at J to 4 bases, leaving 9 bases not matched to a gene. This CDR3 is CSASSGGLETQYF. Written as DNA, the CDR3 is TGCAGCGCAAGTTCAGGGGGATTAGAGACCCAGTACTTC. Combining the CDR3 with reference TRBV29-1 and TRBJ2-5 gives the whole variable domain SAVISQKPSRDICQRGTSLTIQCQVDSQVTMMFWYRQQPGQSLTLIATANQGSEATYESGFVIDKFPISRPNLTFSTLTVSNMSPEDSSIYLCSASSGGLETQYFGPGTRLLVL.

The rearrangement joins TRBV19 to TRBJ2-7; D uncertain. V dropped 3 bases and J dropped 6 bases, with 9 bases sitting between them. Germline loops: CDR1 LNHDA, CDR2 SQIVND (reference sequence). The CDR3 is 12 amino acids. CDR3 sequence: CASSIPEGEQYF. CDR3 bases: TGTGCCAGTAGTATTCCTGAAGGCGAGCAGTACTTC.

The chain combines TRBV10-3 with TRBJ2-3, with 8 positions matching TRBD2. V gave up 4 bases and J gave up 2 bases; unmatched junction bases: 8. The germline CDR1 and CDR2 sequences are ENHRY and SYGVKD. This CDR3 has 16 amino acids. CDR3 sequence: CAISGFELAVTDTQYF. The DNA of the CDR3 is TGTGCCATCAGTGGCTTCGAACTAGCGGTCACAGATACGCAGTATTTT.

V usage is TRBV7-9 and J usage is TRBJ2-1; D is uncertain. From germline, CDR1 is SEHNR and CDR2 FQNEAQ (reference sequence). The CDR3 is 12 amino acids. With 5 bases removed from V and 5 bases from J, the gap between germline ends came to 7 bases. This chain's CDR3 is CASSQTHNEQFF. As DNA, the CDR3 is TGTGCCAGCAGCCAGACTCACAATGAGCAGTTCTTC.

The chain is built from TRBV9 and TRBJ2-2, with D tentatively TRBD2 (7 bases). Germline-derived CDR1 and CDR2 are SGDLS and YYNGEE. With 0 bases removed from V and 6 bases from J, the gap between germline ends came to 18 bases. CDR3 length: 17 residues. The DNA of the CDR3 is TGTGCCAGCAGCGTAGGTCAGGGGCGGGGGCACGCCGGGGAGCTGTTTTTT. This codes for CASSVGQGRGHAGELFF.

The J gene is TRBJ1-1, the V gene TRBV11-3, with 8 bases identical to TRBD1. CDR1 SGHNT and CDR2 YENEEA come from the germline V gene. V lost 0 bases to trimming and J lost 3 bases; unmatched junction nucleotides: 3. This CDR3 has 15 amino acids. The CDR3 nucleotides read TGTGCCAGCAGCTTAGACGGGACAGGTTACACTGAAGCTTTCTTT. Amino acids: CASSLDGTGYTEAFF.

The chain is built from TRBV9 and TRBJ1-1; possible D gene TRBD1, 6 bases. CDR1 and CDR2 from the germline V gene are SGDLS and YYNGEE. CDR3 size: 15 residues. Trimming pared 5 bases from V and 0 bases from J, leaving 14 bases between. The CDR3 sequence: CASSPSGAMNTEAFF. In DNA, the CDR3 is TGTGCCAGCAGTCCATCGGGGGCGATGAACACTGAAGCTTTCTTT.